The rows below give T cell receptor beta chains drawn from one sample of a study of OX40 agonist ivuxolimab in advanced cancers. Measured with immunoSEQ multiplex PCR; TCRdb has only the in-frame clones, and not every one. The sample includes more than 80,000 clones, roughly 94% seen only once; the top ten take approximately 2.4%. The sample here was CD4+ or CD8+ T cells sorted from blood, taken in a trial of the OX40 agonist ivuxolimab. The receptor set was obtained from an adult with an advanced solid tumor such as melanoma, head and neck, liver or kidney cancer. Both conserved end residues are part of each CDR3. The order of the fields is J gene, V gene, D gene, clone size, CDR3 protein, CDR3 DNA. A D gene is named only where the DNA matches it firmly. Clone size appears in some rows only: once, few, many, or a class for an expanded clone.

TRBJ2-7 TRBV6-1 TRBD1 - CASSPGTGYSYEQYF TGTGCCAGCAGTCCCGGGACAGGGTACTCCTACGAGCAGTACTTC
TRBJ2-3 TRBV27 - - CASTLRGIRTDTQYF TGTGCCAGCACCCTGCGAGGGATTCGGACAGATACGCAGTATTTT
TRBJ1-2 TRBV19 - once CASTPVKSGLGYGYTF TGTGCCAGTACCCCGGTCAAGTCGGGGCTCGGCTATGGCTACACCTTC
TRBJ2-5 TRBV4-3 - - CASSQGPDQETQYF TGCGCCAGCAGCCAAGGGCCGGACCAAGAGACCCAGTACTTC
TRBJ1-1 TRBV4-1 TRBD1 - CASSLGQGNTEAFF TGCGCCAGCAGCTTGGGACAGGGGAACACTGAAGCTTTCTTT
TRBJ2-1 TRBV29-1 TRBD1 - CSVDGVTGYNEQFF TGCAGCGTTGATGGAGTGACAGGGTACAATGAGCAGTTCTTC
TRBJ2-5 TRBV29-1 TRBD2 - CSVAGLAVSYQETQYF TGCAGCGTTGCCGGACTAGCGGTATCTTATCAAGAGACCCAGTACTTC
TRBJ2-7 TRBV7-9 - once CASSPRLHYEQYF TGTGCCAGCAGCCCAAGGCTCCACTACGAGCAGTACTTC
TRBJ2-1 TRBV27 - - CASSFPNNEQFF TGTGCCAGCAGTTTCCCTAACAATGAGCAGTTCTTC
TRBJ2-1 TRBV19 TRBD1 - CASSITGGNEQFF TGTGCCAGTAGTATAACAGGGGGTAATGAGCAGTTCTTC
TRBJ2-7 TRBV5-4 TRBD2 - CASSLIGLAGVGEQYF TGTGCCAGCAGCCTTATAGGACTAGCGGGAGTAGGCGAGCAGTACTTC
TRBJ2-1 TRBV19 - - CASSARGTYNEQFF TGTGCCAGTAGTGCCCGGGGGACTTACAATGAGCAGTTCTTC
TRBJ2-1 TRBV7-9 TRBD1 once CASSLGDREFF TGTGCCAGCAGCTTAGGGGACAGGGAGTTCTTC
TRBJ1-2 TRBV7-9 - - CASSLGRNLNYGYTF TGTGCCAGCAGCTTAGGCAGAAACCTTAACTATGGCTACACCTTC
TRBJ2-1 TRBV7-9 - - CASSREVENEQFF TGTGCCAGCAGCCGAGAGGTGGAGAATGAGCAGTTCTTC
TRBJ2-7 TRBV13 TRBD2 - CASSPTSGGEYEQYF TGTGCCAGCAGCCCGACTAGCGGGGGGGAATACGAGCAGTACTTC
TRBJ1-6 TRBV10-1 - - CASSEGGESPLHF TGCGCCAGCAGTGAGGGGGGGGAGTCACCCCTCCACTTT
TRBJ1-2 TRBV9 - - CASRTQGGNYGYTF TGTGCCAGCAGAACACAGGGAGGAAACTATGGCTACACCTTC
TRBJ2-7 TRBV27 TRBD2 - CASSFAAGGSYEQYF TGTGCCAGCAGTTTCGCCGCCGGGGGGTCCTACGAGCAGTACTTC
TRBJ2-1 TRBV27 TRBD2 - CASSDRLAPNEQFF TGTGCCAGCAGTGACAGACTAGCGCCCAATGAGCAGTTCTTC
TRBJ2-7 TRBV27 - - CASSYSGDYEQYF TGTGCCAGCAGTTACTCAGGGGACTACGAGCAGTACTTC
TRBJ2-5 TRBV4-1 TRBD1 - CASSQPDRDGQETQYF TGCGCCAGCAGCCAACCCGACAGGGACGGCCAAGAGACCCAGTACTTC
TRBJ1-2 TRBV4-1 - - CASSQDSRELGYGYTF TGCGCCAGCAGCCAAGATTCGAGGGAGCTGGGCTATGGCTACACCTTC
TRBJ1-4 TRBV7-9 - - CASSRVEANEKLFF TGTGCCAGCAGCCGTGTAGAGGCTAATGAAAAACTGTTTTTT
TRBJ1-2 TRBV27 TRBD1 - CASRKGGEGYTF TGTGCCAGCAGAAAAGGGGGCGAGGGCTACACCTTC
TRBJ2-7 TRBV4-1 TRBD1 - CASSLFPPGTGVSYEQYF TGCGCCAGCAGCCTCTTCCCTCCAGGGACAGGGGTGTCCTACGAGCAGTACTTC
TRBJ1-5 TRBV27 - - CASSPRVGGQPQHF TGTGCCAGCAGTCCGCGGGTGGGGGGGCAGCCCCAGCATTTT